A single T cell receptor (beta chain) is shown here with its context. Its antigen is currently not known. One base away there is no much larger clone; base qualities are not given. These data come from a study of T cells in Graves' hyperthyroidism and ophthalmopathy (dated by TCRdb to about 2019). Regarding the complete study: Peripheral blood samples were taken at initial diagnosis, before any treatment was given. A discovery cohort of 95 to 100 patients, roughly 43 with Graves' ophthalmopathy and about 58 with stable Graves' hyperthyroidism, was used to find distinguishing TCR V-J signatures. Prospective prediction of ophthalmopathy was tested in an independent validation cohort consisting of 18 hyperthyroidism patients and 17 patients who later progressed to ophthalmopathy. The approximately 100 discovery patients were divided at random into training and test sets in a 7:3 ratio. The study also compared thyroid tissue and blood T-cell repertoires from more than five Graves' hyperthyroidism patients. After sampling, hyperthyroidism patients received methimazole starting at 30 mg daily, and ophthalmopathy patients received high-dose intravenous methylprednisolone. The paper reports TCR Vbeta CDR3 sequencing of 140 or so peripheral blood samples: approximately 43 ophthalmopathy, under 80 hyperthyroidism and around 17 progressor patients. Overall study results and their limits: Sample size was not statistically predetermined, and blinding of investigators to group allocation was not performed. In validation, the model predicted progression to ophthalmopathy a median of 6.5 months before onset, with about 67% sensitivity and 72.22% specificity. Most expanded thyroid clonotypes (frequency above 0.001) were also detected in blood, a finding suggesting that blood repertoires may reflect thyroid immune responses. A 13 V-J signature model separated ophthalmopathy from stable hyperthyroidism, with approximately 87% sensitivity and 81.08% specificity in cross-validation and 80%/75% in testing.

TCR beta CDR3 regions were amplified from RNA transcripts. The first round of RT-PCR for the TCR CDR3 was performed with the HTBI primer set and the Qiagen OneStep RT-PCR kit. The libraries were constructed in a second round of multiplex PCR and then size-selected and purified. Paired-end sequencing of the libraries was performed with 100 bp reads on an Illumina HiSeq2000. The paper's processing steps were these. SOAPnuke was used to process the raw data, removing reads that contained adapters or uncalled bases, had a mean Phred below 15, or lacked an exact match to the constant primer or identifier. High-quality paired reads were merged with COPE v1.2.5, and unique nucleotide sequences were defined as clonotypes. MiTCR v1.1 was used to align clonotypes to the IMGT TRBV, TRBD and TRBJ reference segments. Only V-J combinations with frequency above 0.0001, covering approximately 99% of repertoires, were analysed. The TCS score was defined as F50 (clonal expansion) divided by E x V (chaos), with BLOSUM62-based TCRdist calculated between CDR3 peptides within each V-J. Welch's t-statistics and random forest reduced fewer than 600 V-J features to roughly 13, which were used in a naive Bayes classifier (R e1071). Using fastp at Q25 and MiXCR, TCRdb reprocessed the public reads and kept productive beta chains. For every CDR3 protein sequence, its rows merge into one entry that carries the most common genes and DNA. TCRdb, not the authors, supplied the V and J calls. The sample profile shows a few hundred thousand distinct CDR3 sequences; 15% to 18% of them were found once. The ten largest clones take up less than 9.5% of the sample.

Graves' hyperthyroidism was defined as stable when no progression to ophthalmopathy occurred over 18 months of follow-up. Hyperthyroidism patients were newly diagnosed, with disease duration under 2 months, and aged 18 to 65 years. Any patient with an uncontrolled infection, another autoimmune disease, pregnancy or lactation was excluded. Diagnoses relied on clinical symptoms, serum thyroxine and TRAb, thyroid ultrasound and orbital computed tomography. PBMCs were isolated from approximately 10 ml of fresh peripheral blood by Ficoll-Paque density gradient centrifugation. Total RNA was extracted with Trizol reagent, and quality was checked on an Agilent 2100 Bioanalyzer. Reading the germline V gene (reference sequence) gives CDR1 LNHNV and CDR2 YYDKDF. The CDR3 holds 14 amino acids from the cysteine to the phenylalanine. The kept DNA is CDR3 alone, 42 bases in frame from the first base. V is cut back by 6 bases and J by 4 bases, with 2 bases in the junction unmatched.

The sequence was obtained from a woman in her twenties or thirties with Graves' hyperthyroidism. The V and J segments used are TRBV15 and TRBJ2-1, and TRBD1 matches 11 of the central bases. Sequenced sample: blood. The CDR3 loop reads CATRGTGGYNEQFF. The DNA sequence follows: TGTGCCACCAGAGGGACAGGGGGATACAATGAGCAGTTCTTC.